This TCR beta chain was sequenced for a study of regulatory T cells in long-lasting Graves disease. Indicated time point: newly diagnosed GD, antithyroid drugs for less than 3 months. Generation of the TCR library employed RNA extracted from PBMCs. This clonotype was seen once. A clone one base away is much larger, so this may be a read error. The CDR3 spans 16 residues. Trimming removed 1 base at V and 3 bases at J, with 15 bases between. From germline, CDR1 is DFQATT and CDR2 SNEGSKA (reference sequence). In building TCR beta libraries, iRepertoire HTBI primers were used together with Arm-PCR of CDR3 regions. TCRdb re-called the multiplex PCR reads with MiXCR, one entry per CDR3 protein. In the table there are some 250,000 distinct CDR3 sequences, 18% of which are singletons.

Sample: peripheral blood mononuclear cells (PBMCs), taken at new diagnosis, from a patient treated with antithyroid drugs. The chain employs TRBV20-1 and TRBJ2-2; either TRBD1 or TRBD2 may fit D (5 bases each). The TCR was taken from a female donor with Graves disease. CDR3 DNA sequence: TGCAGTGCTAGAGGGGGGTGGGAGATGGACACCGGGGAGCTGTTTTTT. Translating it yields CSARGGWEMDTGELFF.